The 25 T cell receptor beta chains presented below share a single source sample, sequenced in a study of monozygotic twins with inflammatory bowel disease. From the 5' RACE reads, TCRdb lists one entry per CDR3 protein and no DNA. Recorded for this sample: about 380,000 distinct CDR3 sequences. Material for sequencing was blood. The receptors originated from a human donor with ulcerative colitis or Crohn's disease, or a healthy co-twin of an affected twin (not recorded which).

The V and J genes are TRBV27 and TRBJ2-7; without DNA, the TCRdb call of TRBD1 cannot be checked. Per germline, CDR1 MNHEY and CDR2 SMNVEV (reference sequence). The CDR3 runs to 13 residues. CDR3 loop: CASGRDTSYEQYF.

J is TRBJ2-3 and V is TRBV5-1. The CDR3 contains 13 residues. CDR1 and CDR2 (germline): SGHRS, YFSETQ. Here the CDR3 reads CASSLDRTDTQYF.

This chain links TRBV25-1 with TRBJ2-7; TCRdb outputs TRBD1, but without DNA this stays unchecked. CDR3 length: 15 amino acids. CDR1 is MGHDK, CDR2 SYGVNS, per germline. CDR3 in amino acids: CASRAGTGAAYEQYF.

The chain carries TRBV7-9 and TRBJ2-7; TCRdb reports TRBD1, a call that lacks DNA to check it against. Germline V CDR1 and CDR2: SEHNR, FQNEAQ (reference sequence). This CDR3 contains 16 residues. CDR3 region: CASSLPGTGGDYEQYF.

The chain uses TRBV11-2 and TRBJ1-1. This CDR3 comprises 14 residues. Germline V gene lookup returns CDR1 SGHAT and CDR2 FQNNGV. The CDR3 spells CASSLVGSNTEAFF.

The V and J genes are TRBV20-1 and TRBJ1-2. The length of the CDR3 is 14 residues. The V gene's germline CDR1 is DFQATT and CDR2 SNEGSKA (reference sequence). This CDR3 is CSARDSSNMNGYTF.

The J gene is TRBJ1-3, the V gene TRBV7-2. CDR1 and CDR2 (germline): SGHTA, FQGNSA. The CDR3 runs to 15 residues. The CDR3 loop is CASSSARETGNTIYF.

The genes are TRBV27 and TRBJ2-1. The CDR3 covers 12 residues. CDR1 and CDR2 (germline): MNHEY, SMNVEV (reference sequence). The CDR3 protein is CASTTVLNEQFF.

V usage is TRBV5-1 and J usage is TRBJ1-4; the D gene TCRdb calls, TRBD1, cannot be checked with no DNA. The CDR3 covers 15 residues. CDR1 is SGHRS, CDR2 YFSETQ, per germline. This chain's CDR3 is CASSFQGAEFEKLFF.

The CDR3 sequence is CASSSKQGALHEQYF. The rearrangement joins TRBV7-8 to TRBJ2-7; there is no DNA to check the TCRdb D call of TRBD1. CDR1 SGHVS and CDR2 FQNEAQ come from the germline V gene. The CDR3 is made up of 15 amino acids.

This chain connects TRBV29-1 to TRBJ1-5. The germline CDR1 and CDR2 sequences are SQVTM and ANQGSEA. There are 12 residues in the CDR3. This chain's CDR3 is CSVEDGNQPQHF.

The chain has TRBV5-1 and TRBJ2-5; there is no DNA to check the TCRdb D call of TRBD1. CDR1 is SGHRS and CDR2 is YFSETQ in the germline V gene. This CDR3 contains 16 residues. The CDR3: CASSPGTGRIQETQYF.

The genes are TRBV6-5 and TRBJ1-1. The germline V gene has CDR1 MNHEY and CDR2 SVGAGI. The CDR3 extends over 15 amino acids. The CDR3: CASSYSSRRFTEAFF.

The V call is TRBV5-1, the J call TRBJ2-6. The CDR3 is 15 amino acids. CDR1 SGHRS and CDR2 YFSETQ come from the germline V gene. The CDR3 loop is CASSLDPTGANVLTF.

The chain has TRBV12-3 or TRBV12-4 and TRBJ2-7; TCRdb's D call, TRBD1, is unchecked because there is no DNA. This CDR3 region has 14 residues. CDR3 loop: CASAQGTPSYEQYF.

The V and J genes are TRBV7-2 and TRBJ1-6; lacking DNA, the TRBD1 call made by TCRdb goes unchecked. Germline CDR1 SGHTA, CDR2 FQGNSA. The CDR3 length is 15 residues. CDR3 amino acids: CASSPEGPGNSPLHF. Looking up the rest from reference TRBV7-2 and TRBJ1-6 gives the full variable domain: GAGVSQSPSNKVTEKGKDVELRCDPISGHTALYWYRQSLGQGLEFLIYFQGNSAPDKSGLPSDRFSAERTGGSVSTLTIQRTQQEDSAVYLCASSPEGPGNSPLHFGNGTRLTVT.

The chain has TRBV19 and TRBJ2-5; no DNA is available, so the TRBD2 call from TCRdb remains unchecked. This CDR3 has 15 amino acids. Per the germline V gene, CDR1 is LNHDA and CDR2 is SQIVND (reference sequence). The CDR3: CASKAGFGPQETQYF.

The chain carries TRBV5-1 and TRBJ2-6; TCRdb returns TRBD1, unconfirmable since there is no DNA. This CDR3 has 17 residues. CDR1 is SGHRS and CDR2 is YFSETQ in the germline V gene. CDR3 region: CASSSGQPSSGANVLTF.

The CDR3 sequence is CASKAGQGSKTNTGELFF. The rearrangement links TRBV6-2 or TRBV6-3 to TRBJ2-2; TCRdb outputs TRBD1, but without DNA this stays unchecked. The CDR3 is made up of 18 amino acids. CDR1 is MNHEY, CDR2 SVGEGT, per germline.

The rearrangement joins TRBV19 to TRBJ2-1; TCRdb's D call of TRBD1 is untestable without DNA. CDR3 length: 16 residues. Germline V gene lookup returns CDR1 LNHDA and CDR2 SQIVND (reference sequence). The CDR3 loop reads CASSIHRTGAGNEQFF.

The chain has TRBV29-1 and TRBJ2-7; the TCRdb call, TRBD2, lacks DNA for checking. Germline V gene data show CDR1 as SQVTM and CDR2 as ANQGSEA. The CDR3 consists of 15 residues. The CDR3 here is CSVEVNSGPSYEQYF.

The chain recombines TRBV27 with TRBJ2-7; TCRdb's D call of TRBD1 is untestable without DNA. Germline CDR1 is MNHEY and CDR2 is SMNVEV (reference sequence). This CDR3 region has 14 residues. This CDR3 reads CASSFRGSAGEQYF.

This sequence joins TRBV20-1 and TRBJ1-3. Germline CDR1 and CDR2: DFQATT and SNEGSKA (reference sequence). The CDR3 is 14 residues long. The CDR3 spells CSAVAPDSGNTIYF.

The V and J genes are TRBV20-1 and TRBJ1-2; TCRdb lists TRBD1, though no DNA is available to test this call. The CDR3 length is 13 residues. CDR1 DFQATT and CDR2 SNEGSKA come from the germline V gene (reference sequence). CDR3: CSAHTGGRSGYTF.

The CDR3: CASRGFDAKNIQYF. The chain uses TRBV5-1 and TRBJ2-4. The CDR3 runs to 14 residues. Germline CDR1 and CDR2: SGHRS and YFSETQ.